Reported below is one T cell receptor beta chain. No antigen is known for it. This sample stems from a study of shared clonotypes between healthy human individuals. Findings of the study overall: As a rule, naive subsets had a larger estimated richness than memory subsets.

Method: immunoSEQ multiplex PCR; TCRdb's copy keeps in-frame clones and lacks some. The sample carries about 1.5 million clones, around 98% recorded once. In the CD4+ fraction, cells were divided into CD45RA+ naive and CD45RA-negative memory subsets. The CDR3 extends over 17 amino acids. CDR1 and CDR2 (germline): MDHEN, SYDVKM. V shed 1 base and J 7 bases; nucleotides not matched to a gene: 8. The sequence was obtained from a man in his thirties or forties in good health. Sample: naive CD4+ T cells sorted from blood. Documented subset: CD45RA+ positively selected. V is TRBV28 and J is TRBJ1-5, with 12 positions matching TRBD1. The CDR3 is CASSLLGTGGANQPQHF. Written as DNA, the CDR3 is TGTGCCAGCAGTTTATTAGGGACAGGGGGCGCAAACCAGCCCCAGCATTTT.